This T cell receptor (beta chain) was sequenced for a study of T cells in women clearing cervical HPV infection. Per germline, CDR1 LGHNT and CDR2 FRNRAP. This CDR3 is built from 22 residues. Repertoires were generated with immunoSEQ multiplex PCR, while TCRdb's copy carries only in-frame clones and drops some. The sample's table shows 30,000 to 45,000 clones. With respect to this clone: The read falls 3 residues short of the CDR3 end, and the missing part is taken from the germline J gene.

V gene TRBV12-5 combines with J gene TRBJ1-2, with D possibly TRBD1 on 6 matching bases. The sequenced material came from blood buffy coat. This sequence originates from a woman between 18 and 69 years old with a cervical HPV16 infection that either progressed to CIN3+ or cleared (not recorded which). CDR3 DNA, as far as it was read: TGTGCTAGTGGTTTGATGCTCCGGGACATACTAAGAACTATGGCTACACCGTGGGGC. Translation: CASGLMLRDILRTMATPWG. The full CDR3 protein is CASGLMLRDILRTMATPWGYTF. The variable domain in full, completed from reference TRBV12-5 and TRBJ1-2, reads DARVTQTPRHKVTEMGQEVTMRCQPILGHNTVFWYRQTMMQGLELLAYFRNRAPLDDSGMPKDRFSAEMPDATLATLKIQPSEPRDSAVYFCASGLMLRDILRTMATPWGYTFGSGTRLTVV.